These 12 T cell receptor beta chains came from one sample sequenced in a study of long-term antiretroviral therapy in people with HIV. The immunoSEQ assay was v3.0, run at survey level. The repertoire was sequenced with immunoSEQ multiplex PCR; TCRdb's copy has only in-frame clones and lacks some. The data show tens of thousands of clones, 84% seen once. Sequenced material: unsorted PBMCs, taken 0.5 years before starting antiretroviral therapy. These receptors originate from a man aged 40-55 years with HIV.

The chain employs TRBV29-1 and TRBJ1-4; D is perhaps TRBD1 (5 bases). V lost 1 base and J 4 bases, leaving 16 bases between the germline ends. The CDR3 runs to 16 residues. CDR1 and CDR2 from the germline V gene are SQVTM and ANQGSEA. This CDR3 is CSVEGGRWNGNEKLFF. CDR3 bases: TGCAGCGTTGAAGGGGGCAGGTGGAATGGTAATGAAAAACTGTTTTTT.

This clone was detected a few times. This chain joins TRBV5-1 and TRBJ1-2; no firm D call. V was clipped by 0 bases and J by 4 bases, with 10 bases between them. Per germline, CDR1 SGHRS and CDR2 YFSETQ. This CDR3 spans 14 amino acids. The chain's CDR3 is CASSLGEVGYGYTF. The CDR3 nucleotides read TGCGCCAGCAGCTTGGGGGAGGTTGGCTATGGCTACACCTTC.

This chain uses TRBV6-1 with TRBJ1-1, with D possibly being TRBD1 (5 bases). The CDR3 runs 15 residues. Germline V gene data show CDR1 as MNHNS and CDR2 as SASEGT. Trimming stripped 6 bases from V and 1 base from J, with 15 bases between. The CDR3 DNA is TGTGCCAGCAGAAGGGGCCAGGCTTCGAACACTGAAGCTTTCTTT. As protein: CASRRGQASNTEAFF.

The chain joins TRBV11-2 to TRBJ2-1, with D possibly being TRBD2 (7 bases). CDR1 is SGHAT, CDR2 FQNNGV, per germline. V lost 1 base to trimming and J lost 3 bases, with 13 bases between them. The CDR3 has 16 amino acids. CDR3 nucleotide sequence: TGTGCCAGCAGCTTAGTTGGGGGGGCGAGCTACAATGAGCAGTTCTTC. Translated: CASSLVGGASYNEQFF.

The chain combines TRBV28 with TRBJ1-2; no reliable D call. The germline V gene has CDR1 MDHEN and CDR2 SYDVKM. The CDR3 runs to 14 residues. V lost 4 bases to trimming and J lost 4 bases, with 13 bases between them. CDR3 region: CASSSQPSGYGYTF. CDR3 DNA: TGTGCCAGCAGTTCGCAACCTTCAGGCTATGGCTACACCTTC.

The chain employs TRBV15 and TRBJ1-2, with 9 bases lining up with TRBD1. CDR3 length equals 16 residues. The V gene end was trimmed by 0 bases and the J gene end by 0 bases; junction bases not matched to a gene: 2. Germline CDR1 is LNHNV and CDR2 is YYDKDF (reference sequence). CDR3 sequence (DNA): TGTGCCACCAGCAGAGATTACAGGGGGCCTAACTATGGCTACACCTTC. It yields the protein CATSRDYRGPNYGYTF.

The DNA for the CDR3 is TGTGCCAGCAGACCGTTAACAGGGGGGGGAGGCTACACCTTC. Its translation is CASRPLTGGGGYTF. V gene TRBV27 combines with J gene TRBJ1-2; 8 bases line up with TRBD1. The CDR3 totals 14 residues. V dropped 6 bases and J dropped 8; count of bases not matched to a gene: 11. The germline gives CDR1 MNHEY, CDR2 SMNVEV (reference sequence).

The chain's CDR3 is CASSEEEGLGTDTQYF. CDR3 in DNA: TGCGCCAGCAGTGAGGAGGAGGGGCTGGGCACAGATACGCAGTATTTT. The chain joins TRBV10-1 to TRBJ2-3; D may be TRBD2 (6 bases). Trimming cost V 2 bases and J 1 base, with 13 bases left between them. The CDR3 extends over 16 amino acids. Per germline, CDR1 WNHNN and CDR2 SYGVQD (reference sequence).

The chain recombines TRBV6-6 with TRBJ2-1, with 12 bases aligning to TRBD1. The CDR3 totals 14 residues. With V trimmed by 8 bases and J by 8 bases, 7 bases remained unmatched. Germline V lookup: CDR1 MNHNY, CDR2 SVGAGI (reference sequence). CDR3 sequence reads: CASRGTGGRDEQFF. CDR3 sequence (DNA): TGTGCCAGCCGAGGGACAGGGGGCAGAGATGAGCAGTTCTTC.

The chain links TRBV19 to TRBJ2-5; D unresolved. The V end lost 3 bases, the J end lost 4 bases, and 18 bases lay between the germline ends. The CDR3 runs 16 residues. CDR1 and CDR2 (germline): LNHDA, SQIVND (reference sequence). The CDR3 bases are TGTGCCAGTAGTATTACGGCCCGTGGGTTGCGAGAGACCCAGTACTTC. Translated: CASSITARGLRETQYF.

The gene calls are TRBV5-1 and TRBJ2-2, with D perhaps TRBD1 or TRBD2 (5 bases each). The germline gives CDR1 SGHRS, CDR2 YFSETQ. V was pared by 4 bases and J by 7 bases, with 17 bases between. The CDR3 covers 15 residues. This chain's CDR3 is CASSPFWGMIGELFF. CDR3 DNA: TGCGCCAGCAGCCCGTTTTGGGGGATGATCGGGGAGCTGTTTTTT.

CDR3 nucleotide sequence: TGTGCCTGGATGGCCGGGACAGGGGGAAACACCATATATTTT. As protein: CAWMAGTGGNTIYF. J is TRBJ1-3 and V is TRBV30, with 9 bases identical to TRBD1. Trimming at V came to 4 bases and at J to 4 bases, leaving 5 bases not matched to a gene. The V gene's germline CDR1 is GTSNPN and CDR2 SVGIG (reference sequence). This CDR3 has 14 amino acids.